Below are 10 T cell receptor beta chains sequenced from a single sample in a study of blood T cell repertoires in COVID-19. Method: immunoSEQ multiplex PCR; TCRdb's copy keeps in-frame clones and lacks some. The sample shows 70,000 or so clones, around 91% of them seen only once. Material for sequencing was peripheral blood. The receptor set was obtained from a human donor in a cohort sampled during active COVID-19.

The gene calls are TRBV7-6 and TRBJ2-3; 9 bases agree with TRBD2. From germline, CDR1 is SGHVS and CDR2 FNYEAQ. The V gene end was trimmed by 1 base and the J gene end by 4 bases; junction bases not matched to a gene: 0. This CDR3 is 14 amino acids long. The CDR3 spells CASSLVAGADTQYF. Written as DNA, the CDR3 is TGTGCCAGCAGCTTAGTAGCGGGGGCAGATACGCAGTATTTT. Together with reference TRBV7-6 and TRBJ2-3, the CDR3 gives the full variable domain: GAGVSQSPRYKVTKRGQDVALRCDPISGHVSLYWYRQALGQGPEFLTYFNYEAQQDKSGLPNDRFSAERPEGSISTLTIQRTEQRDSAMYRCASSLVAGADTQYFGPGTRLTVL.

The chain has TRBV28 and TRBJ1-1; TRBD1 agrees at 8 bases. The J segment lost 4 bases and the V segment lost 3 bases, leaving 10 bases of the junction unmatched. The CDR3 sequence is 16 residues long. The V gene's germline CDR1 is MDHEN and CDR2 SYDVKM. The CDR3 sequence: CASSFQGARVGTEAFF. The CDR3 DNA sequence: TGTGCCAGCAGTTTCCAGGGGGCTAGGGTGGGCACTGAAGCTTTCTTT.

J is TRBJ2-7 and V is TRBV11-2; 7 nucleotides align to TRBD1. The V gene end was trimmed by 5 bases and the J gene end by 2 bases; junction bases not matched to a gene: 6. The CDR3 contains 14 residues. Germline V gene sequence: CDR1 SGHAT, CDR2 FQNNGV. CDR3 amino acids: CASSGRTGPYEQYF. The CDR3 nucleotides read TGTGCCAGCAGCGGGCGGACAGGCCCCTACGAGCAGTACTTC.

The chain couples TRBV4-1 to TRBJ2-7; maybe TRBD1 (6 bases). The V end lost 4 bases, the J end lost 2 bases, and 9 bases lay between the germline ends. CDR3 length: 13 amino acids. From germline, CDR1 is MGHRA and CDR2 YSYEKL. CDR3 residues: CASSPRGTYEQYF. The CDR3 DNA reads as TGCGCCAGCAGCCCTAGGGGGACCTACGAGCAGTACTTC.

The chain carries TRBV5-6 and TRBJ1-3; TRBD1 agrees at 7 bases. The CDR3 runs 13 residues. The V segment lost 3 bases and the J segment 4 bases; nucleotides outside the gene matches: 1. From germline, CDR1 is SGHDT and CDR2 YYEEEE. CDR3 in amino acids: CASSWGQGNTIYF. The CDR3 DNA follows: TGTGCCAGCAGCTGGGGACAGGGAAACACCATATATTTT.

The chain couples TRBV5-1 to TRBJ1-2; 7 nucleotides match TRBD1. The V gene end was trimmed by 7 bases and the J gene end by 2 bases; junction bases not matched to a gene: 8. CDR3 length: 14 residues. The V gene's germline CDR1 is SGHRS and CDR2 YFSETQ. CDR3 nucleotides: TGCGCCAGCCGTGAGGGCAGGGGGAACTATGGCTACACCTTC. Protein product: CASREGRGNYGYTF. Full variable domain (remainder filled in from reference TRBV5-1 and TRBJ1-2): KAGVTQTPRYLIKTRGQQVTLSCSPISGHRSVSWYQQTPGQGLQFLFEYFSETQRNKGNFPGRFSGRQFSNSRSEMNVSTLELGDSALYLCASREGRGNYGYTFGSGTRLTVV.

Turning to this clone: One end of the junction fails to match germline, which may point to a read error. This chain connects TRBV25-1 to TRBJ1-2; 11 bases agree with TRBD1. Germline V gene sequence: CDR1 MGHDK, CDR2 SYGVNS. CDR3 size: 16 residues. DNA of the CDR3: TGTGCCAGCAGTGAAAGGGGGACAGGGGGAAGCTATGGCTCCACCTTC. This encodes CASSERGTGGSYGSTF.

This sequence joins TRBV7-8 and TRBJ2-7; 10 bases are a match to TRBD1. V dropped 4 bases and J dropped 5; count of bases not matched to a gene: 8. From germline, CDR1 is SGHVS and CDR2 FQNEAQ. CDR3 size: 15 residues. CDR3 residues: CASSSYGTGVNEQYF. As DNA, the CDR3 is TGTGCCAGCAGCTCCTACGGGACAGGGGTCAACGAGCAGTACTTC.

V usage is TRBV11-2 and J usage is TRBJ2-7, with 8 bases fitting TRBD2. CDR3 size: 16 residues. Germline V gives CDR1 SGHAT, CDR2 FQNNGV. V gave up 5 bases and J gave up 1 base; unmatched junction bases: 10. As DNA, the CDR3 is TGTGCCAGCAGCCCCCAGGAGCGGGGGCATTCCTACGAGCAGTACTTC. The encoded protein is CASSPQERGHSYEQYF.

The chain uses TRBV12-2 and TRBJ2-1; TRBD1, as called in the table, went unchecked against the DNA. TRBV12-2 is a pseudogene locus. The CDR3 is 19 amino acids. This chain's CDR3 is CASRLGAGGVPGSYNEQFF. Written as DNA, the CDR3 is TGTGCAAGTCGCTTAGGGGCAGGGGGTGTCCCGGGCTCCTACAATGAGCAGTTCTTC.